These T cell receptor beta chains were read from a single sample in a study of blood T cell repertoires in COVID-19. The data were produced by immunoSEQ multiplex PCR, yet TCRdb's version contains in-frame clones alone and is incomplete. The sample contains about 190,000 clones, 80% to 90% of which appear only once. The sample comprised peripheral blood. Receptors originate from a woman in her seventies with active or convalescent COVID-19. The CDR3 runs from the conserved cysteine through the conserved F or W. The order of the fields is V gene, clone size, D gene, J gene, CDR3 protein, CDR3 DNA. The D gene is left open where the match is weak. Some rows mark clone size as missing; the rest say once, few, many or name a class of expanded clone.

TRBV19	-	TRBD1	TRBJ2-3	CASSTRQGAYTDTQYF	TGTGCCAGTAGTACTCGACAGGGGGCTTACACAGATACGCAGTATTTT
TRBV4-1	-	-	TRBJ2-2	CASSQPTGTFKDGELFF	TGCGCCAGCAGCCAACCCACCGGGACATTTAAGGACGGGGAGCTGTTTTTT
TRBV28	-	-	TRBJ2-6	CASTRGSSGANVLTF	TGTGCCAGCACTCGAGGGAGCTCTGGGGCCAACGTCCTGACTTTC
TRBV4-2	-	TRBD2	TRBJ2-3	CASSPSWTSGALGDTQYF	TGTGCCAGCAGCCCTTCTTGGACTAGCGGGGCCTTAGGTGATACGCAGTATTTT
TRBV10-2	-	TRBD2	TRBJ2-1	CASTGTRVDEQFF	TGCGCCAGCACCGGGACTAGAGTAGATGAGCAGTTCTTC
TRBV18	-	TRBD1	TRBJ2-5	CASSLTNRGKETQYF	TGTGCCAGCTCACTAACAAACAGGGGAAAAGAGACCCAGTACTTC
TRBV6-5	-	TRBD1	TRBJ2-1	CASSSDRGGNNEQFF	TGTGCCAGCAGCTCCGACAGGGGGGGAAACAATGAGCAGTTCTTC
TRBV5-1	-	-	TRBJ1-1	CASGTGLNTEAFF	TGCGCCAGCGGTACAGGTCTGAACACTGAAGCTTTCTTT
TRBV13	-	-	TRBJ2-7	CASSLRPGANEQYF	TGTGCCAGCAGCTTAAGGCCAGGGGCGAACGAGCAGTACTTC
TRBV9	once	-	TRBJ1-3	CASSRTGTRRQGGNTIYF	TGTGCCAGTTCCCGGACCGGGACACGAAGGCAAGGTGGAAACACCATATATTTT
TRBV4-1	-	TRBD2	TRBJ2-7	CASSQSWTSGIAYEQYF	TGCGCCAGCAGCCAATCCTGGACTAGCGGGATCGCCTACGAGCAGTACTTC
TRBV28	once	-	TRBJ1-2	CASSRGGVPYGYTF	TGTGCCAGCAGCCGCGGGGGGGTCCCCTATGGCTACACCTTC
TRBV5-4	-	TRBD2	TRBJ2-3	CASTEREGQDTQYF	TGTGCCAGCACGGAGCGGGAGGGCCAGGATACGCAGTATTTT
TRBV24-1	-	-	TRBJ2-5	CATSDLGQRGETQYF	TGTGCCACCAGTGATTTGGGACAGAGAGGAGAGACCCAGTACTTC
TRBV9	-	TRBD2	TRBJ2-7	CASSAGLVGVEQYF	TGTGCCAGCAGCGCAGGACTAGTGGGGGTCGAGCAGTACTTC
TRBV27	-	-	TRBJ1-1	CASSFMGVNTEAFF	TGTGCCAGCAGTTTCATGGGCGTGAACACTGAAGCTTTCTTT
TRBV9	-	TRBD1	TRBJ2-3	CASSRQGGTDTQYF	TGTGCCAGCAGTAGACAGGGGGGCACAGATACGCAGTATTTT
TRBV3-1/TRBV3-2	-	TRBD1	TRBJ2-3	CASSPGTGSLTDTQYF	TGTGCCAGCAGCCCTGGGACAGGGAGCCTCACAGATACGCAGTATTTT
TRBV11-3	-	-	TRBJ2-1	CASSSGSGNEQFF	TGTGCCAGCAGCTCCGGGAGTGGCAATGAGCAGTTCTTC
TRBV12-3/TRBV12-4	-	-	TRBJ1-5	CASSLKGSQHF	TGTGCCAGCAGTTTAAAGGGGTCCCAGCATTTT
TRBV3-1/TRBV3-2	-	-	TRBJ2-1	CASSPILAFSYNEQFF	TGTGCCAGCAGCCCGATTCTAGCATTCTCCTACAATGAGCAGTTCTTC
TRBV19	-	-	TRBJ2-7	CASSMALSYEQYF	TGTGCCAGTAGTATGGCACTATCCTACGAGCAGTACTTC
TRBV5-4	-	-	TRBJ2-2	CASSLVGANTGELFF	TGTGCCAGCAGCTTGGTGGGGGCAAACACCGGGGAGCTGTTTTTT
TRBV7-3	once	-	TRBJ1-2	CASSVSGHHSYGYTF	TGTGCCAGCAGTGTATCGGGACACCACTCCTATGGCTACACCTTC
TRBV5-1	-	-	TRBJ2-5	CASSLLQGFAASQYF	TGCGCCAGCAGCTTATTACAGGGTTTCGCCGCATCCCAGTACTTC
TRBV10-3	-	TRBD1	TRBJ1-2	CAISDRDRVAGGYTF	TGTGCCATCAGTGACAGGGACAGGGTAGCTGGAGGCTACACCTTC
TRBV15	-	TRBD2	TRBJ2-1	CATSRGSGSTYNEQFF	TGTGCCACCAGCAGAGGCAGCGGGAGCACCTACAATGAGCAGTTCTTC
TRBV29-1	-	-	TRBJ2-7	CSVDGGVLYEQYF	TGCAGCGTTGATGGCGGGGTACTTTACGAGCAGTACTTC
TRBV4-2	many	-	TRBJ1-1	CASSQRRVSTEAFF	TGTGCCAGCAGCCAACGCAGGGTGAGCACTGAAGCTTTCTTT
TRBV19	-	TRBD1	TRBJ2-5	CASSSDRAETQYF	TGTGCCAGTAGTTCTGACAGGGCGGAGACCCAGTACTTC
TRBV3-1/TRBV3-2	-	TRBD2	TRBJ2-1	CASSQVGSRSGSEQFF	TGTGCCAGCAGCCAAGTTGGTTCCCGTAGCGGGTCTGAGCAGTTCTTC
TRBV5-4	-	-	TRBJ2-1	CASSLKPGRDEQFF	TGTGCCAGCAGCTTGAAGCCCGGCCGGGATGAGCAGTTCTTC